This T cell receptor beta chain was identified in a study of T cell repertoires in cytomegalovirus infection. Study at large: Evidence of both CMV infection and a matching HLA type came from public TCR beta signatures. The study, taken as a whole, reports: Individuals carrying CMV plus the relevant HLA were identified by cumulative frequency of public TCR beta families.

TCRdb reprocessed the reads with MiXCR, giving one entry per CDR3 protein. The sample has about 190,000 distinct CDR3 sequences; roughly 27% are singletons. Trimming cost V 4 bases and J 5 bases; bases outside gene matches: 16. The CDR3 sequence is 18 residues long. The germline gives CDR1 SGHAT, CDR2 FQNNGV. Worth noting for this clonotype: What it recognizes is unknown.

The sequence derives from a human donor in good health (CMV status not recorded). Some clones in this sample may be carry-over from other donors' samples. The material sequenced was PBMCs. This chain links TRBV11-2 with TRBJ2-1; TRBD2 matches at 8 bases. CDR3 amino acids: CASSSPGLVGRPHNEQFF. The CDR3 nucleotides are TGTGCCAGCAGCTCCCCGGGACTAGTGGGGAGGCCCCACAATGAGCAGTTCTTC.